What follows are 26 T cell receptor beta chains derived from one specimen sequenced in a study of blood T cell repertoires in COVID-19 (dated by TCRdb to the early 2020s). Library preparation used the immunoSEQ multiplex PCR assay. Sourced from immuneACCESS, this table was stored by TCRdb with only in-frame sequences that have V and J called. A share of the clones is absent; for the studies checked, an unresolved V gene accounts for under half, and the remainder has no known explanation. In all, the sample holds about 81,000 clones, and about 83% of those were seen once. 20% to 30% of the sample rests with the top ten. Input material: peripheral blood. Source of these receptors: a human donor in a cohort sampled during active COVID-19.

This clone turned up a few times. V is TRBV28 and J is TRBJ2-7; TRBD2 aligns across 12 bases. CDR3 size: 15 residues. Germline CDR1 is MDHEN and CDR2 is SYDVKM. V gave up 5 bases and J gave up 2 bases; unmatched junction bases: 4. This CDR3 is CASSPTSGGTYEQYF. CDR3 DNA sequence: TGTGCCAGCAGTCCCACTAGCGGGGGGACCTACGAGCAGTACTTC.

The CDR3 DNA reads as TGTGCCAGCAGTGACCGGGACAGGGGCACCGGGGAGCTGTTTTTT. It is translated as CASSDRDRGTGELFF. The rearrangement links TRBV6-6 to TRBJ2-2; 10 bases map to TRBD1. The CDR3 runs 15 residues. V lost 5 bases and J lost 4; bases outside the gene matches: 4. Germline V gene lookup returns CDR1 MNHNY and CDR2 SVGAGI (reference sequence).

This clone was seen once. The chain couples TRBV5-1 to TRBJ2-3; 8 bases line up with TRBD1. V dropped 3 bases and J dropped 0; count of bases not matched to a gene: 6. CDR1 and CDR2 (germline): SGHRS, YFSETQ. This CDR3 has 16 amino acids. DNA of the CDR3: TGCGCCAGCAGCTGGGGGGACAGGTCTAGCACAGATACGCAGTATTTT. Translation gives CASSWGDRSSTDTQYF.

This rearrangement joins TRBV19 to TRBJ2-7; D may be TRBD1 (5 bases). This CDR3 contains 14 residues. CDR1 and CDR2 from the germline V gene are LNHDA and SQIVND (reference sequence). V lost 1 base, J lost 0 bases, and 7 bases lay in between. For the CDR3, the DNA is TGTGCCAGTAGTATAGTTGGGGCCTCCTACGAGCAGTACTTC. Translating it yields CASSIVGASYEQYF.

This sequence joins TRBV7-8 and TRBJ2-5; D gene uncertain. The CDR3 is made up of 16 amino acids. V gave up 6 bases and J gave up 1 base, with 18 bases separating them. Germline CDR1 SGHVS, CDR2 FQNEAQ. Written as DNA, the CDR3 is TGTGCCAGCAGTTTGCTCAACTCCCCTGGCCAAGAGACCCAGTACTTC. As protein: CASSLLNSPGQETQYF.

The gene calls are TRBV5-4 and TRBJ2-7; TRBD2 matches at 8 bases. The V and J ends lost 0 bases and 7 bases, in that order; junction bases with no gene match: 6. This CDR3 has 14 amino acids. The germline V gene encodes CDR1 SGHNT and CDR2 YYREEE (reference sequence). CDR3 amino acids: CASSLDVAGREQYF. The CDR3, as DNA: TGTGCCAGCAGCTTGGATGTAGCGGGAAGGGAGCAGTACTTC.

Many counts were recorded for this clone. This chain joins TRBV12-1 and TRBJ1-4; the table's TRBD1 call for D was not verified on the DNA. TRBV12-1 is a known pseudogene. This CDR3 spans 15 amino acids. As DNA, the CDR3 is TGTGCCAGCAGGCCGACAGGGTGTAAAAATGAAAAACTGTTTTTT. The encoded protein is CASRPTGCKNEKLFF.

J is TRBJ2-3 and V is TRBV27; D possibly corresponds to TRBD2 (5 bases). CDR1 is MNHEY and CDR2 is SMNVEV in the germline V gene (reference sequence). The CDR3 extends over 18 amino acids. Trimming left V 9 bases short and J 0 bases short, with 25 bases between. The DNA for the CDR3 is TGTGCCAGTCGACCGGGCCTAGCCAAAGGAATTAGCACAGATACGCAGTATTTT. Residues: CASRPGLAKGISTDTQYF.

The chain couples TRBV10-1 to TRBJ2-3, with D tentatively TRBD2 (6 bases). Trimming pared 3 bases from V and 5 bases from J, leaving 15 bases between. The CDR3 has 15 amino acids. CDR1 WNHNN and CDR2 SYGVQD come from the germline V gene (reference sequence). CDR3 region: CASSEQAGFVDTQYF. The DNA of the CDR3 is TGCGCCAGCAGTGAACAGGCGGGATTTGTAGATACGCAGTATTTT.

This chain connects TRBV19 to TRBJ1-1; the D is unclear. Germline lookup yields CDR1 LNHDA and CDR2 SQIVND (reference sequence). Between the trimmed V and J ends, which lost 3 bases and 1 base, there was a span of 6 bases. The CDR3 sequence is 13 residues long. The chain's CDR3 is CASSIGQNTEAFF. The CDR3 DNA sequence: TGTGCCAGTAGTATTGGGCAGAACACTGAAGCTTTCTTT.

On this clone itself: A junction end diverges from the germline sequence, so it may reflect a read error. The rearrangement links TRBV13 to TRBJ2-5, with 8 bases fitting TRBD2. Germline assignment: CDR1 PRHDT and CDR2 FYEKMQ (reference sequence). This CDR3 spans 16 amino acids. CDR3 region: CASSLGSLAEQETQYF. CDR3 sequence (DNA): TGTGCCAGCAGCCTAGGCTCACTAGCGGAACAAGAGACCCAGTACTTC.

The chain joins TRBV19 to TRBJ2-4; 8 positions match TRBD1. With 4 bases clipped from V and 2 bases from J, the junction kept 13 bases outside the gene matches. The CDR3 contains 18 residues. Per germline, CDR1 LNHDA and CDR2 SQIVND (reference sequence). CDR3 loop: CASSSGQGLSGSKNIQYF. In DNA, the CDR3 is TGTGCCAGTAGTAGTGGACAGGGCTTATCGGGTTCCAAAAACATTCAGTACTTC.

This chain joins TRBV30 and TRBJ2-3; the D gene is possibly TRBD2 (6 bases). V lost 4 bases, J lost 0 bases, and 11 bases lay in between. Germline-derived CDR1 and CDR2 are GTSNPN and SVGIG (reference sequence). This CDR3 has 14 residues. CDR3 bases: TGTGCCTGGAAAGGGGACTCTAGCACAGATACGCAGTATTTT. This gives the protein CAWKGDSSTDTQYF.

In DNA, the CDR3 is TGCGCCAGCAGCCAAGATCTCGGACAGGGGGCCAGTAGGGTGGAGCAGTTCTTC. Its translation is CASSQDLGQGASRVEQFF. The chain recombines TRBV4-1 with TRBJ2-1, with TRBD1 matching 11 bases. The CDR3 extends over 18 amino acids. Germline V CDR1 and CDR2: MGHRA, YSYEKL. Trimming cost V 0 bases and J 10 bases; bases outside gene matches: 14.

The CDR3 region has the DNA TGTGCCAGCAGCTTCAACAGGGGTGAGACCCAGTACTTC. The encoded protein is CASSFNRGETQYF. This chain joins TRBV7-2 and TRBJ2-5; 7 nucleotides match TRBD1. Germline-derived CDR1 and CDR2 are SGHTA and FQGNSA. With V trimmed by 3 bases and J by 5 bases, 3 bases remained unmatched. The CDR3 sequence is 13 residues long.

The chain has TRBV5-1 and TRBJ2-3; the match to TRBD2 covers 8 bases. The V gene end was trimmed by 0 bases and the J gene end by 2 bases; junction bases not matched to a gene: 2. Germline V gene sequence: CDR1 SGHRS, CDR2 YFSETQ. This CDR3 spans 15 amino acids. The CDR3, as DNA: TGCGCCAGCAGCTTGGGGACTAGCAACACAGATACGCAGTATTTT. Translation: CASSLGTSNTDTQYF.

The J gene is TRBJ2-2, the V gene TRBV7-3; D possibly corresponds to TRBD2 (6 bases). The V gene's germline CDR1 is SGHTA and CDR2 FQGTGA. This CDR3 contains 14 residues. Trimming left V 5 bases short and J 5 bases short, with 12 bases between. The CDR3 coding sequence is TGTGCCAGCAGCAGGGACTTTCTGACCGGGGAGCTGTTTTTT. This translates into CASSRDFLTGELFF. Full variable domain (missing parts from reference TRBV7-3 and TRBJ2-2): GAGVSQTPSNKVTEKGKYVELRCDPISGHTALYWYRQSLGQGPEFLIYFQGTGAADDSGLPNDRFFAVRPEGSVSTLKIQRTERGDSAVYLCASSRDFLTGELFFGEGSRLTVL.

The rearrangement uses TRBV7-7 and TRBJ2-2; 7 bases line up with TRBD2. Looked up from germline, CDR1 is SSHAT and CDR2 is FNYEAQ (reference sequence). The junction had 13 bases not matched to a gene; V was cut back by 5 bases and J by 7 bases. CDR3 length: 16 amino acids. The CDR3 DNA sequence: TGTGCCAGCAGCCCATCAAGCGGGGTGCAGGGCGGGGAGCTGTTTTTT. Amino acid sequence: CASSPSSGVQGGELFF.

The chain couples TRBV7-2 to TRBJ1-5; 7 nucleotides agree with TRBD1. V was clipped by 5 bases and J by 6 bases; unmatched bases: 10. CDR1 is SGHTA, CDR2 FQGNSA, per germline. The length of the CDR3 is 15 residues. CDR3 sequence (DNA): TGTGCCAGCAGCGCCCGACAGGGAGAGGCTCAGCCCCAGCATTTT. Encoded protein: CASSARQGEAQPQHF. The full variable domain, in which reference TRBV7-2 and TRBJ1-5 provide the parts outside the CDR3, is GAGVSQSPSNKVTEKGKDVELRCDPISGHTALYWYRQSLGQGLEFLIYFQGNSAPDKSGLPSDRFSAERTGGSVSTLTIQRTQQEDSAVYLCASSARQGEAQPQHFGDGTRLSIL.

The chain has TRBV24-1 and TRBJ2-1, with 7 positions matching TRBD1. The V gene's germline CDR1 is KGHDR and CDR2 SFDVKD. With V trimmed by 6 bases and J by 5 bases, 6 bases remained unmatched. CDR3 length equals 14 residues. The CDR3 reads CATSLGTVNNEQFF. The DNA for the CDR3 is TGTGCCACCAGTTTAGGGACAGTTAACAATGAGCAGTTCTTC.

V gene TRBV9 combines with J gene TRBJ2-7, with 8 positions matching TRBD1. The CDR3 sequence is 15 residues long. V dropped 3 bases and J dropped 0; count of bases not matched to a gene: 5. In germline, CDR1 is SGDLS, CDR2 YYNGEE. The CDR3 loop reads CASSEGTGHSYEQYF. For the CDR3, the DNA is TGTGCCAGCAGCGAGGGGACAGGCCACTCCTACGAGCAGTACTTC. The entire variable domain, with the rest obtained from reference TRBV9 and TRBJ2-7, is as follows: DSGVTQTPKHLITATGQRVTLRCSPRSGDLSVYWYQQSLDQGLQFLIQYYNGEERAKGNILERFSAQQFPDLHSELNLSSLELGDSALYFCASSEGTGHSYEQYFGPGTRLTVT.

The chain has TRBV5-5 and TRBJ2-2; D may be TRBD2 (6 bases). CDR1 and CDR2 (germline): SGHKS, YYEKEE (reference sequence). Between the trimmed V and J ends, which lost 0 bases and 5 bases, there was a span of 11 bases. CDR3 length equals 15 residues. The CDR3: CASSLAAGSTGELFF. CDR3 in DNA: TGTGCCAGCAGCTTGGCGGCGGGGAGTACCGGGGAGCTGTTTTTT.

This clone was recorded only once. The chain employs TRBV28 and TRBJ1-1; tentative D call: TRBD1 (5 bases). Trimming pared 5 bases from V and 4 bases from J, leaving 17 bases between. This CDR3 is 15 amino acids long. Germline assignment: CDR1 MDHEN and CDR2 SYDVKM. CDR3 in amino acids: CASSPWGGKVTEAFF. DNA for the CDR3: TGTGCCAGCAGTCCCTGGGGGGGGAAGGTCACTGAAGCTTTCTTT. Full variable domain (outside the CDR3, taken from reference TRBV28 and TRBJ1-1): DVKVTQSSRYLVKRTGEKVFLECVQDMDHENMFWYRQDPGLGLRLIYFSYDVKMKEKGDIPEGYSVSREKKERFSLILESASTNQTSMYLCASSPWGGKVTEAFFGQGTRLTVV.

V is TRBV7-8 and J is TRBJ1-5; 9 positions agree with TRBD1. Germline V gene lookup returns CDR1 SGHVS and CDR2 FQNEAQ. V was clipped by 5 bases and J by 6 bases; unmatched bases: 5. This CDR3 has 14 residues. CDR3 DNA sequence: TGTGCCAGCAGCCCCTGGACAGGGGTTCAGCCCCAGCATTTT. This sequence encodes CASSPWTGVQPQHF. The whole variable domain, filled in from reference TRBV7-8 and TRBJ1-5, reads GAGVSQSPRYKVAKRGQDVALRCDPISGHVSLFWYQQALGQGPEFLTYFQNEAQLDKSGLPSDRFFAERPEGSVSTLKIQRTQQEDSAVYLCASSPWTGVQPQHFGDGTRLSIL.

The chain is built from TRBV9 and TRBJ1-1; 9 bases map to TRBD1. Germline V CDR1 and CDR2: SGDLS, YYNGEE. J gave up 3 bases and V 0 bases, and 6 bases lay outside the gene matches. This CDR3 has 16 residues. The CDR3 nucleotides are TGTGCCAGCAGCGTAGAGGGACAGGGCACGCACACTGAAGCTTTCTTT. It encodes CASSVEGQGTHTEAFF.

This chain connects TRBV10-2 to TRBJ1-5; D ambiguous. The CDR3 is 14 residues long. CDR1 and CDR2 (germline): WSHSY, SAAADI. V lost 6 bases and J lost 1, with 10 bases in between. CDR3 DNA: TGCGCCAGCAGAGAGGCCGGGAGCAATCAGCCCCAGCATTTT. It translates to CASREAGSNQPQHF.